A selection of T cell receptor beta chains follows, all from one sample in a study of CD8 T cells in Susac syndrome. In TCRdb, the immunoSEQ multiplex PCR reads were re-called with MiXCR into one record per CDR3 protein. Among 69,000 or so distinct CDR3 sequences listed, roughly 94% were seen once. Source material: CD8+ T cells from PBMCs. Receptors originate from a human donor with multiple sclerosis. The CDR3 runs from the conserved cysteine through the conserved F or W. Fields, in order: J gene, D gene, CDR3 length, clone size, V gene, CDR3 protein, CDR3 DNA. D genes are given only for firm matches. Size is omitted from some rows. Given values are once, few, many or a class for expanded clones.

>TRBJ2-3|TRBD1|14|-|TRBV7-2
CASSLGQGADTQYF
TGTGCCAGCAGCTTAGGACAGGGTGCAGATACGCAGTATTTT
>TRBJ1-2|TRBD1|15|-|TRBV7-9
CASSLGQGDEDGYTF
TGTGCCAGCAGCCTGGGACAGGGGGATGAGGATGGCTACACCTTC
>TRBJ2-5|-|15|-|TRBV29-1
CSVEDLGGLQETQYF
TGCAGCGTTGAAGATCTCGGGGGATTGCAAGAGACCCAGTACTTC
>TRBJ2-7|-|13|few|TRBV4-2
CASSPGQAYEQYF
TGTGCCAGCAGCCCCGGCCAGGCCTACGAGCAGTACTTC
>TRBJ2-1|-|13|-|TRBV9
CASSVDTGNEQFF
TGTGCCAGCAGCGTAGACACGGGCAATGAGCAGTTCTTC
>TRBJ2-7|-|12|-|TRBV18
CASSPGRDEQYF
TGTGCCAGCTCACCAGGGAGAGACGAGCAGTACTTC
>TRBJ1-6|-|14|-|TRBV5-6
CASSFGFGNSPLHF
TGTGCCAGCAGCTTCGGGTTTGGGAATTCACCCCTCCACTTT
>TRBJ2-3|-|12|-|TRBV5-4
CASSGRTDTQYF
TGTGCCAGCAGCGGCCGCACAGATACGCAGTATTTT
>TRBJ1-1|TRBD1|13|-|TRBV6-1
CASSAGQGTEAFF
TGTGCCAGCAGCGCCGGACAGGGAACTGAAGCTTTCTTT
>TRBJ2-7|TRBD2|17|-|TRBV6-2/TRBV6-3
CASSSKLATSGTYEQYF
TGTGCCAGCAGTTCCAAACTCGCGACTAGCGGGACCTACGAGCAGTACTTC
>TRBJ2-7|-|13|-|TRBV5-1
CASSASGGIEQYF
TGCGCCAGCAGCGCTTCGGGGGGCATCGAGCAGTACTTC
>TRBJ2-7|TRBD2|15|-|TRBV28
CASTRPGGAAYEQYF
TGTGCCAGCACCCGACCCGGGGGGGCTGCCTACGAGCAGTACTTC
>TRBJ2-4|TRBD1|14|-|TRBV28
CASSRGIAKNIQYF
TGTGCCAGCAGCAGGGGGATAGCCAAAAACATTCAGTACTTC
>TRBJ2-7|-|14|-|TRBV7-2
CASSLWAGNYEQYF
TGTGCCAGCAGCTTATGGGCAGGGAACTACGAGCAGTACTTC
>TRBJ1-2|TRBD1|14|-|TRBV12-3/TRBV12-4
CASSFSTTGGRYTF
TGTGCCAGCAGTTTTAGTACGACAGGGGGCCGGTACACCTTC
>TRBJ2-7|-|15|-|TRBV27
CASSDRQGGVDEQYF
TGTGCCAGCAGTGACAGACAGGGAGGTGTCGACGAGCAGTACTTC
>TRBJ2-1|TRBD1|13|-|TRBV9
CASSDQGAYEQFF
TGTGCCAGCAGCGACCAGGGGGCGTATGAGCAGTTCTTC
>TRBJ1-5|TRBD1|13|-|TRBV24-1
CATTRGLGQPQHF
TGTGCCACCACCAGGGGGTTGGGACAGCCCCAGCATTTT
>TRBJ2-5|-|14|-|TRBV14
CASSQSREGETQYF
TGTGCCAGCAGCCAAAGTCGAGAGGGAGAGACCCAGTACTTC
>TRBJ2-2|TRBD2|19|-|TRBV20-1
CSAPPLEASGGSNTGELFF
TGCAGTGCCCCTCCCCTGGAAGCTAGCGGGGGGTCGAACACCGGGGAGCTGTTTTTT
>TRBJ2-6|-|17|-|TRBV12-3/TRBV12-4
CASSYGGGTSGANVLTF
TGTGCCAGCAGCTATGGTGGGGGGACCTCTGGGGCCAACGTCCTGACTTTC
>TRBJ2-7|TRBD1|14|-|TRBV5-1
CASSSLDRGPEQYF
TGCGCCAGCAGCAGTTTAGACAGGGGGCCAGAGCAGTACTTC
>TRBJ2-7|-|11|-|TRBV27
CASRTTYEQYF
TGTGCCAGCAGAACCACCTACGAGCAGTACTTC
>TRBJ2-5|TRBD1|14|-|TRBV2
CASSELDRGETQYF
TGTGCCAGCAGCGAGTTGGACAGGGGAGAGACCCAGTACTTC
>TRBJ1-1|TRBD1|18|-|TRBV4-1
CASSQDGGTGGFVTEAFF
TGCGCCAGCAGCCAAGATGGGGGGACAGGGGGCTTTGTCACTGAAGCTTTCTTT
>TRBJ2-1|-|15|-|TRBV20-1
CSAGAPGLDYNEQFF
TGCAGTGCCGGGGCGCCGGGACTCGACTACAATGAGCAGTTCTTC